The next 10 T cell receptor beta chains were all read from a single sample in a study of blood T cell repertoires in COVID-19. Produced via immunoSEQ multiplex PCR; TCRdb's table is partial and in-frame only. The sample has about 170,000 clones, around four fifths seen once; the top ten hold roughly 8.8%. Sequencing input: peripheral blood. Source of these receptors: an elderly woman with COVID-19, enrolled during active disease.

The DNA of the CDR3 is TGTGCCAGCAGCTCGGACAGGAATAATCAGCCCCAGCATTTT. Its translation: CASSSDRNNQPQHF. The chain couples TRBV6-5 to TRBJ1-5, with 7 positions matching TRBD1. Unmatched junction bases numbered 6, after V lost 6 bases and J lost 4 bases. CDR3 length: 14 residues. Germline values: CDR1 MNHEY, CDR2 SVGAGI.

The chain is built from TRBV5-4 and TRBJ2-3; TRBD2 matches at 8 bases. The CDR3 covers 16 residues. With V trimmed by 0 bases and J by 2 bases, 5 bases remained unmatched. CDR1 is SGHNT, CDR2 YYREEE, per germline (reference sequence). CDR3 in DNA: TGTGCCAGCAGCTTGGCAGCGGGGGAATACACAGATACGCAGTATTTT. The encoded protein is CASSLAAGEYTDTQYF.

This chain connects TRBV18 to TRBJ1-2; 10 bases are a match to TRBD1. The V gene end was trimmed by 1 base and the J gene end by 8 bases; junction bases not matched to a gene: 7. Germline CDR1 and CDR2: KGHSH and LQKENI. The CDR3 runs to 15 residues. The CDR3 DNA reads TGTGCCAGCTCACCACGGGACAGGGGTTTGGAAGGCTACACCTTC. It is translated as CASSPRDRGLEGYTF.

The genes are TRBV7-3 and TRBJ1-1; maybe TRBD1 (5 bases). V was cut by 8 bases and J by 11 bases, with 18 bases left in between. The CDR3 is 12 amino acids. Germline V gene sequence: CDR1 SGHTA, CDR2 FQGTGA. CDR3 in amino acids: CASGRLGESAFF. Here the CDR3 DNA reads TGTGCCAGCGGGAGACTAGGGGAATCGGCTTTCTTT.

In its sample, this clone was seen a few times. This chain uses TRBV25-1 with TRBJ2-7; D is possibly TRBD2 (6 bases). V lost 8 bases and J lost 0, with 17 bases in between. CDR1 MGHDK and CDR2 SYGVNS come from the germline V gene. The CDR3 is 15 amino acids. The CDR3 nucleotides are TGTGCCAGCCGACCCGGGGACTTCAGCTCCTACGAGCAGTACTTC. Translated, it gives CASRPGDFSSYEQYF.

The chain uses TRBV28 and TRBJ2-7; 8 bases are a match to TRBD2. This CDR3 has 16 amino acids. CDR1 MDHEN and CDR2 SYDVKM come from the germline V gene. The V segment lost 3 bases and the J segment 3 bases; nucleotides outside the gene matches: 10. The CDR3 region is CASSFSTAGEHYEQYF. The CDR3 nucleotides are TGTGCCAGCAGTTTTTCCACAGCGGGAGAACACTACGAGCAGTACTTC.

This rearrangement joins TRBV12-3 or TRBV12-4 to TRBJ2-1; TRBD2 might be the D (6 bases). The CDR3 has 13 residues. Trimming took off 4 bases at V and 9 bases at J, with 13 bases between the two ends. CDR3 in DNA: TGTGCCAGCAGTTCCCGCGTCGGGGGTGAGCAGTTCTTC. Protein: CASSSRVGGEQFF.

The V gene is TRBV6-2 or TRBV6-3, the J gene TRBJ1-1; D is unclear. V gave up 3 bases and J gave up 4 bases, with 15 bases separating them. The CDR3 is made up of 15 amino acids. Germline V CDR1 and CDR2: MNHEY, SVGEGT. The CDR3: CASSYYGGRGTEAFF. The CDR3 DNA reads TGTGCCAGCAGTTATTATGGCGGGCGGGGCACTGAAGCTTTCTTT.

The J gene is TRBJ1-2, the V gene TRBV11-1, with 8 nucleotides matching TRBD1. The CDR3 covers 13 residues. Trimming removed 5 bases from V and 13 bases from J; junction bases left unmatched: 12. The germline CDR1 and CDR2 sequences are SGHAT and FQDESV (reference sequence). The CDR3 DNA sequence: TGTGCCAGCAGCCGAGACAGGGGTGAATGGTCCACCTTC. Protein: CASSRDRGEWSTF.

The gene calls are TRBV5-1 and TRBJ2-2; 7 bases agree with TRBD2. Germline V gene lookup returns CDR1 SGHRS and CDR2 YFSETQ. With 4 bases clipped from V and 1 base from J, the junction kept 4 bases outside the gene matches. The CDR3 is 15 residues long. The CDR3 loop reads CASSPTSRNTGELFF. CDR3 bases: TGCGCCAGCAGCCCGACTAGCCGGAACACCGGGGAGCTGTTTTTT. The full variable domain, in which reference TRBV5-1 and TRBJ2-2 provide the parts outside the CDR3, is KAGVTQTPRYLIKTRGQQVTLSCSPISGHRSVSWYQQTPGQGLQFLFEYFSETQRNKGNFPGRFSGRQFSNSRSEMNVSTLELGDSALYLCASSPTSRNTGELFFGEGSRLTVL.